The sequence of this T cell receptor (beta chain) was determined in a study of cytomegalovirus exposure and HLA in healthy donors. CDR3 length: 13 amino acids. Germline assignment: CDR1 MGHRA and CDR2 YSYEKL. V lost 5 bases and J 3 bases, leaving 11 bases between the germline ends. Study-level points and caveats: Reports credit the classifier with highly specific, highly sensitive diagnosis of cytomegalovirus status. Based on reports, TCR beta sequences accurately predicted HLA-A and HLA-B alleles for most subjects.

This clone came up a few times. Its cognate antigen is unknown. 60 Vbeta and 13 Jbeta primers were used in PCR. Sequencing was performed with immunoSEQ multiplex PCR; in TCRdb, only in-frame clones are kept and a portion is missing. The sample includes some 150,000 clones, about 80% of them seen just once. This receptor was obtained from a man aged 30 to 39 in good health and CMV-seronegative. Sequenced material: PBMCs. The J gene is TRBJ2-7, the V gene TRBV4-1, with D perhaps TRBD2 (5 bases). For the CDR3, the DNA is TGCGCCAGCAGCGTGGACTTTTTCTACGAGCAGTACTTC. This translates into CASSVDFFYEQYF.